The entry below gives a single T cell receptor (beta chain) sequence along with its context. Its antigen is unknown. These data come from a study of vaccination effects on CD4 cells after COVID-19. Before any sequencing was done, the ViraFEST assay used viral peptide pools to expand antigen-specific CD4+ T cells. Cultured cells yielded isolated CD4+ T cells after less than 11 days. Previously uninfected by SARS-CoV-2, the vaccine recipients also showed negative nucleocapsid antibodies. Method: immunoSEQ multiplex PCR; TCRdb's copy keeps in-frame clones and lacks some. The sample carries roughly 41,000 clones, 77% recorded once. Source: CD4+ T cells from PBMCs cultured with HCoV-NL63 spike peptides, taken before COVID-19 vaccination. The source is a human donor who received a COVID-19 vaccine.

The CDR3 DNA sequence: TGCAGCGTTGAAGATGGGGGGGTTGGGAGCTACACCTTC. It is translated as CSVEDGGVGSYTF. The chain couples TRBV29-1 to TRBJ1-2, with D possibly TRBD1 on 5 matching bases. The V end was cut by 0 bases, the J end by 9 bases, with 14 bases between. Germline V gene lookup returns CDR1 SQVTM and CDR2 ANQGSEA. CDR3 length: 13 amino acids.